A selection of T cell receptor beta chains follows, all from one sample in a study of CD8 T cells in ankylosing spondylitis. TCRdb re-called the 5' RACE reads through MiXCR, storing one row per CDR3 protein. The sample shows 340,000 or so distinct CDR3 sequences, 14% to 15% of them seen only once. Specimen: blood, either unsorted or a sorted T cell fraction (not recorded which). These TCRs come from a male donor with ankylosing spondylitis or in good health (not recorded which). Both conserved end residues are part of each CDR3. D genes are given only for firm matches. A row's size may be missing; if present it is once, few, many or a size class.

clone size | J gene | V gene | D gene | CDR3 protein | CDR3 DNA
NA | TRBJ2-5 | TRBV15 | NA | CATSRDITVQETQYF | TGTGCCACCAGCAGAGATATAACAGTTCAAGAGACCCAGTACTTC
many | TRBJ2-1 | TRBV4-1 | NA | CASSQVPNEQFF | TGCGCCAGCAGCCAAGTACCGAATGAGCAGTTCTTC
few | TRBJ1-1 | TRBV29-1 | NA | CSAEGSGVNTEAFF | TGCAGCGCCGAGGGGTCAGGAGTGAACACTGAAGCTTTCTTT
few | TRBJ1-4 | TRBV29-1 | NA | CSVEDSGTPDEKLFF | TGCAGCGTTGAAGATTCCGGGACACCTGATGAAAAACTGTTTTTT
few | TRBJ2-5 | TRBV5-1 | TRBD2 | CASSWGLAGGGETQYF | TGCGCCAGCAGCTGGGGCTTAGCGGGAGGGGGAGAGACCCAGTACTTC
few | TRBJ2-1 | TRBV29-1 | TRBD2 | CSVGTSGGAAYNEQFF | TGCAGCGTGGGGACTAGCGGGGGGGCCGCCTACAATGAGCAGTTCTTC
NA | TRBJ2-3 | TRBV4-1 | NA | CASSQVGLITDTQYF | TGCGCCAGCAGCCAAGTCGGACTTATCACAGATACGCAGTATTTT
few | TRBJ2-2 | TRBV7-9 | TRBD1 | CANADREGTGELFF | TGTGCCAACGCGGACAGGGAAGGCACCGGGGAGCTGTTTTTT
few | TRBJ2-2 | TRBV3-1 | NA | CASSQGSPSSRVKRGELFF | TGTGCCAGCAGCCAAGGGTCCCCTAGTTCCCGGGTTAAACGGGGGGAGCTGTTTTTT
NA | TRBJ1-1 | TRBV30 | NA | CAWRVGPSGTEAFF | TGTGCCTGGAGGGTGGGTCCCTCGGGCACTGAAGCTTTCTTT
few | TRBJ1-2 | TRBV6-8 | NA | CASIIGLWDYGYTF | TGTGCCAGCATTATAGGCCTTTGGGACTATGGCTACACCTTC
few | TRBJ2-7 | TRBV5-1 | NA | CASSFEGGISYEQYF | TGCGCCAGCAGCTTTGAAGGGGGAATTTCCTACGAGCAGTACTTC
NA | TRBJ1-1 | TRBV5-5 | NA | CASSLPVKTEAFF | TGTGCCAGCAGCTTGCCGGTCAAAACTGAAGCTTTCTTT
few | TRBJ1-1 | TRBV7-9 | NA | CASSVTEAGTEAFF | TGTGCCAGCAGCGTGACCGAGGCCGGGACTGAAGCTTTCTTT
many | TRBJ1-2 | TRBV14 | TRBD1 | CASSQGTGYGYTF | TGTGCCAGCAGCCAAGGGACAGGCTATGGCTACACCTTC
NA | TRBJ1-1 | TRBV27 | NA | CASSPADGYTEAFF | TGTGCCAGCAGTCCCGCAGACGGGTACACTGAAGCTTTCTTT
NA | TRBJ2-1 | TRBV29-1 | TRBD2 | CSVWRGTYNEQFF | TGCAGCGTTTGGCGGGGGACCTACAATGAGCAGTTCTTC
many | TRBJ2-1 | TRBV7-2 | NA | CASSFSGANNEQFF | TGTGCCAGCAGCTTTTCCGGCGCAAACAATGAGCAGTTCTTC
NA | TRBJ2-3 | TRBV12-3/TRBV12-4 | TRBD2 | CASSRRAGNRYADTQYF | TGTGCCAGCAGCCGAAGAGCGGGAAATCGGTATGCAGATACGCAGTATTTT
few | TRBJ1-5 | TRBV5-1 | NA | CASSLEPGNGQPQHF | TGCGCCAGCAGCTTGGAGCCCGGGAACGGGCAGCCCCAGCATTTT
NA | TRBJ2-1 | TRBV20-1 | NA | CSARDRSYNEQFF | TGCAGTGCTAGAGACAGGTCGTACAATGAGCAGTTCTTC
many | TRBJ2-5 | TRBV12-3/TRBV12-4 | NA | CASSPMGTQYF | TGTGCCAGCAGCCCCATGGGGACCCAGTACTTC
NA | TRBJ2-7 | TRBV5-1 | NA | CASSLAREDSEQYF | TGCGCCAGCAGCTTGGCCAGAGAAGACTCCGAGCAGTACTTC
few | TRBJ2-2 | TRBV25-1 | NA | CASSELWENTGELFF | TGTGCCAGCAGTGAACTCTGGGAGAACACCGGGGAGCTGTTTTTT
many | TRBJ2-4 | TRBV4-2 | NA | CASSQSMQGNIQYF | TGTGCCAGCAGCCAATCCATGCAGGGGAACATTCAGTACTTC
NA | TRBJ2-1 | TRBV6-1 | TRBD2 | CASSERTSGASYNEQFF | TGTGCCAGCAGTGAAAGGACTAGCGGGGCCTCCTACAATGAGCAGTTCTTC
many | TRBJ2-2 | TRBV9 | TRBD2 | CASSVGLAGYANTGELFF | TGTGCCAGCAGCGTAGGCCTAGCGGGTTATGCGAACACCGGGGAGCTGTTTTTT
NA | TRBJ2-7 | TRBV10-3 | NA | CAISEQSYEQYF | TGTGCCATCAGTGAACAGTCCTACGAGCAGTACTTC
NA | TRBJ1-1 | TRBV6-5 | NA | CASSYSPRPGRGTEAFF | TGTGCCAGCAGTTACTCCCCCCGGCCCGGGAGGGGCACTGAAGCTTTCTTT
NA | TRBJ2-7 | TRBV7-9 | NA | CASSPTGRMSYEQYF | TGTGCCAGCAGCCCGACGGGACGGATGTCTTACGAGCAGTACTTC
NA | TRBJ2-2 | TRBV15 | TRBD2 | CATSSGGTSAGTGELFF | TGTGCCACCAGCAGTGGGGGGACTAGCGCGGGCACCGGGGAGCTGTTTTTT
many | TRBJ2-3 | TRBV5-1 | NA | CASRGVDFTDTQYF | TGCGCCAGCAGGGGGGTGGACTTCACAGATACGCAGTATTTT
few | TRBJ2-1 | TRBV3-1 | TRBD1 | CASSRLTQGHEQFF | TGTGCCAGCAGCCGCCTGACACAGGGGCATGAGCAGTTCTTC
many | TRBJ1-4 | TRBV12-3/TRBV12-4 | NA | CASSPLDEKLFF | TGTGCCAGCAGTCCCTTGGATGAAAAACTGTTTTTT
few | TRBJ2-3 | TRBV5-1 | NA | CASSPGAGRRDTQYF | TGCGCCAGCAGCCCCGGAGCGGGTCGCAGAGATACGCAGTATTTT
few | TRBJ2-6 | TRBV9 | NA | CASSRGISGANVLTF | TGTGCCAGCAGCCGGGGGATCTCTGGGGCCAACGTCCTGACTTTC
many | TRBJ2-3 | TRBV7-9 | TRBD2 | CASSLTSGRRTDTQYF | TGTGCCAGCAGCCTTACTAGCGGGAGAAGAACAGATACGCAGTATTTT
NA | TRBJ2-7 | TRBV6-1 | NA | CASSPGPRNYEQYF | TGTGCCAGCAGCCCCGGCCCAAGAAACTACGAGCAGTACTTC
few | TRBJ2-7 | TRBV10-3 | NA | CAISGQNEGSTYRQYF | TGTGCCATCAGTGGTCAAAATGAGGGCAGTACCTATAGGCAGTACTTC
NA | TRBJ2-4 | TRBV3-1 | NA | CASSPPRGGTKNIQYF | TGTGCCAGCAGCCCCCCTCGGGGCGGAACCAAAAACATTCAGTACTTC
once | TRBJ2-5 | TRBV4-1 | NA | CASSLSGSYQETQYF | TGCGCCAGCAGCCTCTCGGGGAGTTACCAAGAGACCCAGTACTTC